The clone carrying this T cell receptor beta chain came up many times. Its cognate antigen is unknown. The sample comes from a study of blood T cells in healthy people across ages. Whole-study results and caveats: TCR beta diversity correlated strongly with naive T cell percentage.

The second PCR ran about 6 to 12 cycles with a sample-barcoded 5' primer and J-beta primers. TCRdb redid the calling of the 5' RACE reads with MiXCR, one entry per CDR3 protein. This table has 700,000 to 800,000 distinct CDR3 sequences, approximately 43% appearing once. Looked up from germline, CDR1 is ENHRY and CDR2 is SYGVKD. The V end lost 4 bases, the J end lost 5 bases, and 15 bases lay between the germline ends. CDR3 length equals 15 residues. The gene calls are TRBV10-3 and TRBJ2-1, with D possibly matching TRBD1 (6 bases). The sample consisted of blood. This clonotype was obtained from a woman aged 55-69 years in good health. DNA for the CDR3: TGTGCCATCAGTGCGCTTACCGGGACAAACAATGAGCAGTTCTTC. This codes for CAISALTGTNNEQFF.